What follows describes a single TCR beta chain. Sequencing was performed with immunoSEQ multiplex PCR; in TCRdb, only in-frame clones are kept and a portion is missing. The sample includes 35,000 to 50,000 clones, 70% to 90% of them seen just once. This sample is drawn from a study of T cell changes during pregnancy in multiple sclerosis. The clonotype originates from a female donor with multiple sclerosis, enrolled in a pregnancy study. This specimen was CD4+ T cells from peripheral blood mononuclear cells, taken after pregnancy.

CDR3 protein: CSVCSMQTETEQYF. As DNA, the CDR3 is TGCAGCGTTTGCTCAATGCAGACAGAAACCGAGCAGTACTTC. This sequence joins TRBV29-1 and TRBJ2-7; D may be TRBD1 (5 bases). Germline loops: CDR1 SQVTM, CDR2 ANQGSEA. V was clipped by 5 bases and J by 6 bases, with 20 bases between them. CDR3 length: 14 residues.